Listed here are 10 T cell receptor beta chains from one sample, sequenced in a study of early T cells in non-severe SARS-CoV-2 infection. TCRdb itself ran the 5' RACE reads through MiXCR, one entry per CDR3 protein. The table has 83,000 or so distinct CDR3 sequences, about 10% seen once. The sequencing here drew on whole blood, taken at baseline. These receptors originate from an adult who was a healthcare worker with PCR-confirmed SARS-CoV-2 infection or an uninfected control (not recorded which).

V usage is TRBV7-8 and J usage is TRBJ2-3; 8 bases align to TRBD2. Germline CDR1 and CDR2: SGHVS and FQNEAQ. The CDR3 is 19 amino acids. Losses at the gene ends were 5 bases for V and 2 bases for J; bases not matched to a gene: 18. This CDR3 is CASSPGALAAATDTDTQYF. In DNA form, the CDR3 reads TGTGCCAGCAGCCCGGGGGCACTAGCGGCAGCCACCGACACAGATACGCAGTATTTT.

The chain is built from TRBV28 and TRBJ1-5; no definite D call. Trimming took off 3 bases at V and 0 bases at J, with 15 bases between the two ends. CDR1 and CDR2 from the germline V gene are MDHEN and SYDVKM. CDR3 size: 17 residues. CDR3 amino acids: CASSFNGLKNSNQPQHF. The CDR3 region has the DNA TGTGCCAGCAGTTTCAATGGTCTTAAAAATAGCAATCAGCCCCAGCATTTT.

CDR3 in DNA: TGTGCCAGCAGCGGGCGGGAGGGGCCCTACGAGCAGTACTTC. As protein: CASSGREGPYEQYF. The V call is TRBV4-2, the J call TRBJ2-7, with 9 bases identical to TRBD2. This CDR3 is built from 14 residues. CDR1 and CDR2 (germline): LGHNA, YNFKEQ. Germline trimming cut 5 bases from V and 2 bases from J; bases unmatched to any gene: 4.

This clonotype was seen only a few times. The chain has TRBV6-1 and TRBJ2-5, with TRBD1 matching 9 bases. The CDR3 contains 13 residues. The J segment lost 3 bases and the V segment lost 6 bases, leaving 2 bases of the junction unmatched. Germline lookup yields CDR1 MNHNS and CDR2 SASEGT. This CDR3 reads CASRDRGKETQYF. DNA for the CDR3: TGTGCCAGCAGGGACAGGGGAAAAGAGACCCAGTACTTC.

The CDR3 DNA is TGTGCCAGCAGTTTCCAGACAGGGGTTCAGCCCCAGCATTTT. This sequence encodes CASSFQTGVQPQHF. The chain combines TRBV2 with TRBJ1-5; the match to TRBD1 covers 8 bases. Germline V gene lookup returns CDR1 SNHLY and CDR2 FYNNEI. The CDR3 is 14 amino acids. The ends lost 5 bases at V and 6 bases at J; junction bases unmatched: 6.

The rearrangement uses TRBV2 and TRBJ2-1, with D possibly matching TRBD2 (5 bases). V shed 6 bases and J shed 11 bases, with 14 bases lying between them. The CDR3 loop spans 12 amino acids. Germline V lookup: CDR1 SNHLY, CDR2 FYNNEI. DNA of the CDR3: TGTGCCAGCAGGGTGACCGGGATTAAGCAGTTCTTC. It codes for CASRVTGIKQFF. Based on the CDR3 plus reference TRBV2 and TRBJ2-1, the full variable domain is EPEVTQTPSHQVTQMGQEVILRCVPISNHLYFYWYRQILGQKVEFLVSFYNNEISEKSEIFDDQFSVERPDGSNFTLKIRSTKLEDSAMYFCASRVTGIKQFFGPGTRLTVL.

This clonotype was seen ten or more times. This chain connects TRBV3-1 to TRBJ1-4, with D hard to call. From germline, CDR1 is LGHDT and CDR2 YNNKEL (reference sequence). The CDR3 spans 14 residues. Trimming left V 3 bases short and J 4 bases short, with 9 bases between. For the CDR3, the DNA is TGTGCCAGCAGCCAGCGACGGGGTAATGAAAAACTGTTTTTT. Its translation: CASSQRRGNEKLFF. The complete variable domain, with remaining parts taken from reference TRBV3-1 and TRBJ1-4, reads DTAVSQTPKYLVTQMGNDKSIKCEQNLGHDTMYWYKQDSKKFLKIMFSYNNKELIINETVPNRFSPKSPDKAHLNLHINSLELGDSAVYFCASSQRRGNEKLFFGSGTQLSVL.

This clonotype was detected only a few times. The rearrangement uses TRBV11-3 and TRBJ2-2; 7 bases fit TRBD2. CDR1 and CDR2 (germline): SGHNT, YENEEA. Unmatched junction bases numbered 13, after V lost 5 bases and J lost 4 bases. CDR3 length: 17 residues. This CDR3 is CASSTRDAGEVTGELFF. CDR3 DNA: TGTGCCAGCAGCACCCGGGACGCGGGGGAGGTCACCGGGGAGCTGTTTTTT.

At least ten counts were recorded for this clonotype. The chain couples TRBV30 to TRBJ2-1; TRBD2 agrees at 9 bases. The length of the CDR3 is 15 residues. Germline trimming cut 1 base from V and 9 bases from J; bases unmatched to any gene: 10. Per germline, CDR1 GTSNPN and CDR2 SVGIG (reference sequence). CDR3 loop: CAWSELAGLVGEQFF. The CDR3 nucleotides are TGTGCCTGGAGTGAGCTAGCGGGGCTGGTAGGTGAGCAGTTCTTC.

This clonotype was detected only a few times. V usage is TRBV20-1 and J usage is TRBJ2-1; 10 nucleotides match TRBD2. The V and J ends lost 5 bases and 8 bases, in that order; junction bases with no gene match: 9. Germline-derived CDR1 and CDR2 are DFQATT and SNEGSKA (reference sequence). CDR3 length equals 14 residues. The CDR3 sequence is CSAALAGFGHEQFF. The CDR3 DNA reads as TGCAGTGCTGCACTAGCGGGATTCGGTCATGAGCAGTTCTTC.